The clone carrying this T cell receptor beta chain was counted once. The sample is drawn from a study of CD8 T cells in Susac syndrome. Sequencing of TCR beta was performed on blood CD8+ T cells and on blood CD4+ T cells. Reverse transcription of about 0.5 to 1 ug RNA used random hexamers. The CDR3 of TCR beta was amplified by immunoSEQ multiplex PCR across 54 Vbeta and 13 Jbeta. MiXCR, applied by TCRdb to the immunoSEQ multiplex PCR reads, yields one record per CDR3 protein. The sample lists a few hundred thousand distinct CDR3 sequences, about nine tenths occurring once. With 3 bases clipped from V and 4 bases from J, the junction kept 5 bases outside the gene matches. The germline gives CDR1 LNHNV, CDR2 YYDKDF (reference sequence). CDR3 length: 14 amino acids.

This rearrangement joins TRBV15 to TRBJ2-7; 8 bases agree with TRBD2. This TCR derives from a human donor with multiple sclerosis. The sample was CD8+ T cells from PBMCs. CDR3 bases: TGTGCCACCAGCAGCGGCCCGGGGGGGTACGAGCAGTACTTC. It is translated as CATSSGPGGYEQYF.